Here is one T cell receptor beta chain with its context. Its target antigen remains unknown. There are no base qualities to consult, and no much larger clone falls within one base. Samples from volunteer blood donors who had recovered from COVID-19 were contributed by a second Seattle source. The collaborating institutions used their own protocols to collect whole blood in K2EDTA tubes. For TCRbeta analysis, collaborators shipped samples as frozen whole blood, isolated PBMCs, or DNA extracted from either of those sample types. TCRbeta CDR3 regions were amplified from genomic DNA using the immunoSEQ Assay, a bias-controlled multiplex PCR. The authors processed their data as follows. Within the assay, amplification of reference gene primers was used to estimate how many nucleated cells each sample contained. To quantify the absolute abundance of each unique TCRbeta CDR3 rearrangement, sequence reads were collapsed and filtered. For each sample, productive Simpson clonality was calculated as the square root of Simpson's diversity index across productive rearrangements. TCRdb retrieved this table from immuneACCESS and kept in-frame rearrangements only. Not all clones are present; in checked studies, unresolved V genes account for under half, and no reason is known for the remainder. That table supplies the V and J calls and clone size; D and trimming were determined from the DNA. The sample table shows some 290,000 clones, and roughly 85% are seen once. The biggest ten clones account for over 4.5% of the sample.

The sample comes from a study of blood T cell repertoires in COVID-19 (dated by TCRdb to about 2020). A note on the overall study: Samples from collaborators originated in the United States, Italy and Spain and spanned both the acute and convalescent phases of COVID-19. Samples were obtained from the ongoing ImmuneRACE study (first 160 participants) and from 1,200 or so subjects provided by 6 global collaborators. The prospective study material was composed of cDNA or gDNA derived from T cells, B-cell-depleted T cells, or PBMCs. Where available, HLA class I and class II types were obtained from metadata supplied by the sample provider rather than from assay-based typing. A de-identified subject ID, COVID-19 status, age in years and sex were almost always included in the sample metadata. The dataset comprised deeply sampled blood TCRbeta repertoires from subjects exposed to, actively infected with, or recovered from COVID-19. A freely available public database, intended as a resource for researchers studying the immune response to SARS-CoV-2, is where the repertoires were released. Study-wide conclusions, independent of this receptor: How much clinical and demographic metadata was included differed by source and by participant, and the metadata was provided uncurated.

CDR1 SGHKS and CDR2 YYEKEE were looked up in the germline V gene (reference sequence). The CDR3 holds 14 amino acids from the cysteine to the phenylalanine. CDR3 DNA is the only sequence kept; it has 42 bases, read in frame from the first base. V lost 5 bases and J lost 6 bases; the stretch between them is 15 bases long. The source material was peripheral blood. The receptor was derived from a man aged 60-69 years who had recovered from COVID-19. The chain is encoded by TRBV5-5 joined to TRBJ2-1; no D gene can be assigned with confidence. The CDR3 loop reads CASRRSGPGNEQFF. The DNA sequence is as follows: TGTGCCAGCAGGCGGTCCGGCCCCGGCAATGAGCAGTTCTTC.